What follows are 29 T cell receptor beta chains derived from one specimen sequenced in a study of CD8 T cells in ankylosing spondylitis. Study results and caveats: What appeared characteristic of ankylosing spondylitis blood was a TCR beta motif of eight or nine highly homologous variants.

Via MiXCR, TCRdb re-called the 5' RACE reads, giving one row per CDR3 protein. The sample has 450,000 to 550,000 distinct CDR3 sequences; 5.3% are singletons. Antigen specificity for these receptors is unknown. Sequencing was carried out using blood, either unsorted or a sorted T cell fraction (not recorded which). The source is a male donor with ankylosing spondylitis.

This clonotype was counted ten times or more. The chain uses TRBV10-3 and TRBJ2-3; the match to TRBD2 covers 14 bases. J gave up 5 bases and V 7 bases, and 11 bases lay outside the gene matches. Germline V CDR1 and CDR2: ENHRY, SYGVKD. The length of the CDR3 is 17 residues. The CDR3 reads CAIKKGGLAGGVDTQYF. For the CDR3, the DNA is TGTGCCATCAAGAAAGGAGGACTAGCGGGGGGAGTAGATACGCAGTATTTT.

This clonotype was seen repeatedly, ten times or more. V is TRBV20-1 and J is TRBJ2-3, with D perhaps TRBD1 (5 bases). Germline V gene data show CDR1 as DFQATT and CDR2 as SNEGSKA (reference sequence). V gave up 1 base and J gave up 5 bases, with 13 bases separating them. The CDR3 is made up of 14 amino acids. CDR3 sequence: CSARGDRLKDTQYF. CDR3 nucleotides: TGCAGTGCTAGAGGTGACAGACTTAAAGATACGCAGTATTTT.

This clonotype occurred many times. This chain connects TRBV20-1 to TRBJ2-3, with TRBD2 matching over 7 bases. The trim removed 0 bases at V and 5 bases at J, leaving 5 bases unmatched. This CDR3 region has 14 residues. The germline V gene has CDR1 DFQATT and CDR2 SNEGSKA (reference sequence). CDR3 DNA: TGCAGTGCTAGAGATCCCGGGGAGGGAGATACGCAGTATTTT. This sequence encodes CSARDPGEGDTQYF.

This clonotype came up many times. The CDR3 nucleotides read TGTGCCAGCAGTCGCGGCGGGGAGCTGTTTTTT. Residues: CASSRGGELFF. The chain uses TRBV27 and TRBJ2-2, with D unclear. V was cut by 5 bases and J by 7 bases, with 5 bases left in between. The germline V gene has CDR1 MNHEY and CDR2 SMNVEV (reference sequence). The CDR3 covers 11 residues.

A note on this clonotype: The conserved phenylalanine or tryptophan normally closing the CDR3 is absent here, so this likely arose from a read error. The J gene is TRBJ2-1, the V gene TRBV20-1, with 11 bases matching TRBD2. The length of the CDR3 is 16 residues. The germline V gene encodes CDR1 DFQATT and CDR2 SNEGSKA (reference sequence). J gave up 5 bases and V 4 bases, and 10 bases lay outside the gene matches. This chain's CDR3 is CSAINPGLAGNNEQFL. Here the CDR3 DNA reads TGCAGTGCTATCAACCCCGGACTAGCGGGTAACAATGAGCAGTTCCTC.

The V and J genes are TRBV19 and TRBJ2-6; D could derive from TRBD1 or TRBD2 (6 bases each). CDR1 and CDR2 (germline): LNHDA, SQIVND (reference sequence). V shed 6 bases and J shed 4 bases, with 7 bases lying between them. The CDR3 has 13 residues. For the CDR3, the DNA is TGTGCCAGTAGGGGGGGCGGGGCCAACGTCCTGACTTTC. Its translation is CASRGGGANVLTF.

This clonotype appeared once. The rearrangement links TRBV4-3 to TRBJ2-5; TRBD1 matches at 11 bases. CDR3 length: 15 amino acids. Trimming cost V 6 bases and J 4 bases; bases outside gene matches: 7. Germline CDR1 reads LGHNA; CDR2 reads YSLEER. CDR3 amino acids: CASRPGTGGRETQYF. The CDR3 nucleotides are TGCGCCAGCAGGCCCGGGACAGGGGGAAGAGAGACCCAGTACTTC.

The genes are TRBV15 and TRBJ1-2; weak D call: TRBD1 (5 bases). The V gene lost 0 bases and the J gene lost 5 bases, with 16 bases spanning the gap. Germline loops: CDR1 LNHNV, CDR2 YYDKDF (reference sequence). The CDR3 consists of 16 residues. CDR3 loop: CATSRDRQDTGYGYTF. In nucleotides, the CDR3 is TGTGCCACCAGCAGAGATCGCCAGGACACGGGGTATGGCTACACCTTC.

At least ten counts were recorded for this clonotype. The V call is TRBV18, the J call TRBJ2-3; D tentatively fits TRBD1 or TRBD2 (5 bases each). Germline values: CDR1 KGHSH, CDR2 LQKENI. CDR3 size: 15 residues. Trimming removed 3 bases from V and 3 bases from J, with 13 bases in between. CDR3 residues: CASSPQGRGTDTQYF. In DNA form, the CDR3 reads TGTGCCAGCTCACCTCAGGGAAGAGGGACAGATACGCAGTATTTT.

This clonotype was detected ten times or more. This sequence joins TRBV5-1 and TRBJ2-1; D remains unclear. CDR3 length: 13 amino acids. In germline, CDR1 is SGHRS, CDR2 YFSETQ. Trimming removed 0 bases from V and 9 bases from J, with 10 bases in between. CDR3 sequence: CASSLEPVGEQFF. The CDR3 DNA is TGCGCCAGCAGCTTGGAGCCAGTGGGTGAGCAGTTCTTC. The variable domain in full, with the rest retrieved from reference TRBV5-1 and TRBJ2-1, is KAGVTQTPRYLIKTRGQQVTLSCSPISGHRSVSWYQQTPGQGLQFLFEYFSETQRNKGNFPGRFSGRQFSNSRSEMNVSTLELGDSALYLCASSLEPVGEQFFGPGTRLTVL.

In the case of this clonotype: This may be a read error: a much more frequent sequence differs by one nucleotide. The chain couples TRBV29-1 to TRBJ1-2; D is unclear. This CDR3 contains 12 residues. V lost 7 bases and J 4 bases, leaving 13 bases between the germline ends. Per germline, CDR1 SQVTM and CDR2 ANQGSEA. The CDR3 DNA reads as TGCAGCGGTCGGGAGGCAGGCTATGGCTACACCTTC. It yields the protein CSGREAGYGYTF.

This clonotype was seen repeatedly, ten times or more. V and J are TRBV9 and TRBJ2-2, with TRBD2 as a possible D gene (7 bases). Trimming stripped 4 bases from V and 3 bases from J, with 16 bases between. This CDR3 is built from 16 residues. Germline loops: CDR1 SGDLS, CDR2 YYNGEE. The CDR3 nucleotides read TGTGCCAGCAGCTTAGGGGGGACTACTTACACCGGGGAGCTGTTTTTT. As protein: CASSLGGTTYTGELFF.

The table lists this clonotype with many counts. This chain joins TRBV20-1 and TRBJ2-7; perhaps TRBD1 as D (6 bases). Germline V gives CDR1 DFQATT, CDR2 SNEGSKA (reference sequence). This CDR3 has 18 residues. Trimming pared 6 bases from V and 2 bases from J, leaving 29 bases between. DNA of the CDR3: TGCAGTGCCATAAGACAGGTCCGGCCGCGGGCTAGGACCTACGAGCAGTACTTC. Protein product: CSAIRQVRPRARTYEQYF.

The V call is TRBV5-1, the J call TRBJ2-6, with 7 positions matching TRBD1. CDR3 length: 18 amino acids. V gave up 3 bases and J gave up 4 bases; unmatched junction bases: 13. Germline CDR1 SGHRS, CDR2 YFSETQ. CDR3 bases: TGCGCCAGCAGCTCCGTATGGACAGGAGTATCCGGGGCCAACGTCCTGACTTTC. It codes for CASSSVWTGVSGANVLTF.

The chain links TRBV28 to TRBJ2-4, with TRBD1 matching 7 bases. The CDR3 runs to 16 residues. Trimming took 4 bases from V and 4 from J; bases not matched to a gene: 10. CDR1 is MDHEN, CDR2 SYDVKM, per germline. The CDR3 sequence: CASSSYRDSLKNIQYF. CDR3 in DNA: TGTGCCAGCAGTTCGTACCGGGACAGCTTAAAAAACATTCAGTACTTC.

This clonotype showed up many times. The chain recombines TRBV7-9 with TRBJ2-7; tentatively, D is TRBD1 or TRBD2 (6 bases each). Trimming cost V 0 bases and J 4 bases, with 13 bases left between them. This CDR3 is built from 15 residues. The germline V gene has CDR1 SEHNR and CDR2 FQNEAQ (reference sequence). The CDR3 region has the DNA TGTGCCAGCAGCTTAGCTCGGGGGCAAGGGTACGAGCAGTACTTC. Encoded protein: CASSLARGQGYEQYF.

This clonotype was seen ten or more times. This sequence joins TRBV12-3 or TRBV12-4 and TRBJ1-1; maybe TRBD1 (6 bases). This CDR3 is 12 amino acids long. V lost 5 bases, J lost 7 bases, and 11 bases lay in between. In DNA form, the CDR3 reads TGTGCCAGCAGTCTAGGACAGATTGAAGCTTTCTTT. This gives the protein CASSLGQIEAFF.

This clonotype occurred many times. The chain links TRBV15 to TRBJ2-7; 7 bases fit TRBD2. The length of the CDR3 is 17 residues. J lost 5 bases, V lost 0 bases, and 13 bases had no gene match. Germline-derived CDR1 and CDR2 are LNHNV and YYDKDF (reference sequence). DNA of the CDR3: TGTGCCACCAGCAGAGATGGGTCGTGGCGGGGGTCGGACGAGCAGTACTTC. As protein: CATSRDGSWRGSDEQYF.

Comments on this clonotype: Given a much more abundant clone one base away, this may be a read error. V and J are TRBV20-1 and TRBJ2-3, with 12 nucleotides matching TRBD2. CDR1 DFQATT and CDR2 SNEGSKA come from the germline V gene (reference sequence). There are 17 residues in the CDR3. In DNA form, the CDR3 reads TGCTGTGCTAGAGATCGACTAGCGGGAGCCACCACAGATACGCAGTATTTT. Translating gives CCARDRLAGATTDTQYF.

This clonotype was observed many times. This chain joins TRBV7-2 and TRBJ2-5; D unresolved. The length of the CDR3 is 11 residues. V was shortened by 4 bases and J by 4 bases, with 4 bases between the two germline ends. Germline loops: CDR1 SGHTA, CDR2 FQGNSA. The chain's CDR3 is CASSSRETQYF. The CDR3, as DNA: TGTGCCAGCAGCTCGCGAGAGACCCAGTACTTC.

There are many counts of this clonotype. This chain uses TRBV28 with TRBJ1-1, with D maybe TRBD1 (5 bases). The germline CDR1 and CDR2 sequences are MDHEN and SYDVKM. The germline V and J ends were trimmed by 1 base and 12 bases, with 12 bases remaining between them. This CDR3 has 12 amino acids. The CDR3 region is CASSLFWTKTFF. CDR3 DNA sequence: TGTGCCAGCAGTTTATTCTGGACAAAAACTTTCTTT.

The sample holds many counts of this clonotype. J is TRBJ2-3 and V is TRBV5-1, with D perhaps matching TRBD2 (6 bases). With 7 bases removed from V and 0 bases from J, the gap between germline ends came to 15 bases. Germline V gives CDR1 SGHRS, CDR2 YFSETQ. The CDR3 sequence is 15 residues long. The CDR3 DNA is TGCGCCAGCCGACTAGGATCTGCTAGCACAGATACGCAGTATTTT. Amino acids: CASRLGSASTDTQYF. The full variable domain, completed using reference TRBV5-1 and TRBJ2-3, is KAGVTQTPRYLIKTRGQQVTLSCSPISGHRSVSWYQQTPGQGLQFLFEYFSETQRNKGNFPGRFSGRQFSNSRSEMNVSTLELGDSALYLCASRLGSASTDTQYFGPGTRLTVL.

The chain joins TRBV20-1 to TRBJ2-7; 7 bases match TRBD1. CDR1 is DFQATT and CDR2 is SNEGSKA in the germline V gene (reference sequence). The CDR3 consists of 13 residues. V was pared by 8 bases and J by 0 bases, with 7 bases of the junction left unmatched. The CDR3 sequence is CSTPGQISYEQYF. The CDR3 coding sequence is TGCAGTACCCCGGGACAGATCTCCTACGAGCAGTACTTC.

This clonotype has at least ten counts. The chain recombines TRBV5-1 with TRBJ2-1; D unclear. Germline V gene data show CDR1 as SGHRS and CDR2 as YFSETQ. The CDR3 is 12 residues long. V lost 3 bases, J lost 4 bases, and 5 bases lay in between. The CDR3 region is CASSSNYNEQFF. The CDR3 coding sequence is TGCGCCAGCAGCTCCAATTACAATGAGCAGTTCTTC.

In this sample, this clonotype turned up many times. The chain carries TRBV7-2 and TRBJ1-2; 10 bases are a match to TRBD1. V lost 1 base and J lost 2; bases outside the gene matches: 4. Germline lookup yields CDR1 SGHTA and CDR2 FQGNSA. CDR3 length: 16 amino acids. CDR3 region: CASSLDSGQGNYGYTF. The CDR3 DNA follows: TGTGCCAGCAGCTTAGACTCGGGACAGGGGAACTATGGCTACACCTTC. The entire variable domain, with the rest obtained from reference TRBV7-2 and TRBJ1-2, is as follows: GAGVSQSPSNKVTEKGKDVELRCDPISGHTALYWYRQSLGQGLEFLIYFQGNSAPDKSGLPSDRFSAERTGGSVSTLTIQRTQQEDSAVYLCASSLDSGQGNYGYTFGSGTRLTVV.

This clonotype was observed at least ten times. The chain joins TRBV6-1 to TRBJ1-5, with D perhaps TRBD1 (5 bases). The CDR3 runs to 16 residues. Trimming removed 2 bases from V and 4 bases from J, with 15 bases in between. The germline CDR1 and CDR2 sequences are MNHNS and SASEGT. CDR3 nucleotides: TGTGCCAGCAGTGAACACCAAGGGGCGGGGAATCAGCCCCAGCATTTT. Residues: CASSEHQGAGNQPQHF.

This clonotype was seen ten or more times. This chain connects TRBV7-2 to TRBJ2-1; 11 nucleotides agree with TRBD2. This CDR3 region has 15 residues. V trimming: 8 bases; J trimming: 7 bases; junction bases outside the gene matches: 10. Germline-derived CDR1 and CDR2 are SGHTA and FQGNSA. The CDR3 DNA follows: TGTGCCAGCGGGCGACGGGTAGCGGGGGGGAATGAGCAGTTCTTC. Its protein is CASGRRVAGGNEQFF. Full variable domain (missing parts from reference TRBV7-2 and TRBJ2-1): GAGVSQSPSNKVTEKGKDVELRCDPISGHTALYWYRQSLGQGLEFLIYFQGNSAPDKSGLPSDRFSAERTGGSVSTLTIQRTQQEDSAVYLCASGRRVAGGNEQFFGPGTRLTVL.

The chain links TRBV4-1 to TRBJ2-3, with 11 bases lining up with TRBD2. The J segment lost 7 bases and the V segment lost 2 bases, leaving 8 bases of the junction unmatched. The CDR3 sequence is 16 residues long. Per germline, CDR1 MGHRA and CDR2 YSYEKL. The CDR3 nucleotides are TGCGCCAGCAGCCAACCCGTAGCGGGAGGGCCTTATACGCAGTATTTT. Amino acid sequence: CASSQPVAGGPYTQYF.

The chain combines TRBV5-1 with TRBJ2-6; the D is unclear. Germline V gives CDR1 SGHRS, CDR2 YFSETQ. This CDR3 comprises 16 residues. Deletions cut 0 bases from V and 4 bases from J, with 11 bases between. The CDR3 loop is CASSLAGYSGANVLTF. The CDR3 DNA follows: TGCGCCAGCAGCTTGGCGGGCTACTCGGGGGCCAACGTCCTGACTTTC.